These 12 T cell receptor beta chains originate from one sample sequenced in a study of vaccination effects on CD4 cells after COVID-19. These receptors have no identified antigens. The assay was immunoSEQ multiplex PCR, and TCRdb's table has in-frame clones only and misses some. The sample holds just under 75,000 clones, around 69% seen once. With roughly 9 days of culture completed, CD4+ T cells were isolated. Participants received two doses of either the BNT162b2 or mRNA-1273 vaccine. The sample consisted of CD4+ T cells from PBMCs cultured without peptide, taken after COVID-19 vaccination. These receptors all come from a human donor who received a COVID-19 vaccine.

The J gene is TRBJ1-5, the V gene TRBV28; the D gene is possibly TRBD1 (5 bases). With 3 bases removed from V and 7 bases from J, the gap between germline ends came to 13 bases. The CDR3 is made up of 14 amino acids. Germline V gene lookup returns CDR1 MDHEN and CDR2 SYDVKM. CDR3 DNA sequence: TGTGCCAGCAGTTTGCGACAGTCAGGCCAGCCCCAGCATTTT. It encodes CASSLRQSGQPQHF.

The J gene is TRBJ2-2, the V gene TRBV24-1; possibly TRBD1 for D (5 bases). Germline V lookup: CDR1 KGHDR, CDR2 SFDVKD. The CDR3 runs to 16 residues. The germline V and J ends were trimmed by 2 bases and 6 bases, with 15 bases remaining between them. This CDR3 reads CATSDSLQGKAGELFF. The CDR3 nucleotides read TGTGCCACCAGTGATTCACTCCAGGGTAAGGCCGGGGAGCTGTTTTTT.

The gene calls are TRBV2 and TRBJ2-2; 11 bases line up with TRBD2. The V segment lost 4 bases and the J segment 7 bases; nucleotides outside the gene matches: 5. The CDR3 sequence is 15 residues long. The germline V gene encodes CDR1 SNHLY and CDR2 FYNNEI. As DNA, the CDR3 is TGTGCCAGCAGTGTCACTAGCGGGGGAGGCGGGGAGCTGTTTTTT. This codes for CASSVTSGGGGELFF. Using reference TRBV2 and TRBJ2-2 for the parts outside the CDR3, the full variable domain is EPEVTQTPSHQVTQMGQEVILRCVPISNHLYFYWYRQILGQKVEFLVSFYNNEISEKSEIFDDQFSVERPDGSNFTLKIRSTKLEDSAMYFCASSVTSGGGGELFFGEGSRLTVL.

This chain joins TRBV7-9 and TRBJ1-4; D remains ambiguous. V was pared by 2 bases and J by 4 bases, with 11 bases between. The CDR3 is 15 residues long. CDR1 SEHNR and CDR2 FQNEAQ come from the germline V gene (reference sequence). CDR3 sequence: CASSLLATFNEKLFF. CDR3 in DNA: TGTGCCAGCAGCTTACTGGCCACCTTTAATGAAAAACTGTTTTTT.

The rearrangement links TRBV6-6 to TRBJ2-3, with a possible D match to TRBD1 (6 bases). The V end lost 5 bases, the J end lost 5 bases, and 23 bases lay between the germline ends. The germline CDR1 and CDR2 sequences are MNHNY and SVGAGI (reference sequence). This CDR3 has 17 residues. The chain's CDR3 is CASSPTAGRGQGDTQYF. In nucleotides, the CDR3 is TGTGCCAGCAGTCCGACCGCGGGCAGGGGTCAAGGAGATACGCAGTATTTT.

The chain couples TRBV12-5 to TRBJ1-5, with D tentatively TRBD1 (6 bases). CDR1 is LGHNT and CDR2 is FRNRAP in the germline V gene. CDR3 length equals 15 residues. Trimming stripped 2 bases from V and 6 bases from J, with 14 bases between. In DNA form, the CDR3 reads TGTGCTAGTGGTTTGTTTACAGGGATCGGTCAGCCCCAGCATTTT. Translated, it gives CASGLFTGIGQPQHF.

The rearrangement links TRBV7-9 to TRBJ2-1; D possibly matches TRBD1 or TRBD2 (5 bases each). V gave up 4 bases and J gave up 8 bases, with 18 bases separating them. The CDR3 runs to 15 residues. Per germline, CDR1 SEHNR and CDR2 FQNEAQ (reference sequence). The CDR3 spells CASSSGRNWGDEQFF. In nucleotides, the CDR3 is TGTGCCAGCAGCTCGGGACGGAATTGGGGTGATGAGCAGTTCTTC. Combining the CDR3 with reference TRBV7-9 and TRBJ2-1 gives the whole variable domain DTGVSQNPRHKITKRGQNVTFRCDPISEHNRLYWYRQTLGQGPEFLTYFQNEAQLEKSRLLSDRFSAERPKGSFSTLEIQRTEQGDSAMYLCASSSGRNWGDEQFFGPGTRLTVL.

This chain uses TRBV5-1 with TRBJ2-1; 7 nucleotides agree with TRBD1. The germline V gene has CDR1 SGHRS and CDR2 YFSETQ. This CDR3 comprises 18 residues. V lost 3 bases and J lost 2; bases outside the gene matches: 14. In DNA form, the CDR3 reads TGCGCCAGCAGCTGGACTCACCAGGGACAGAAAACCTACAATGAGCAGTTCTTC. It specifies CASSWTHQGQKTYNEQFF.

This clone was seen only a few times. V usage is TRBV6-7 and J usage is TRBJ1-3; perhaps TRBD1 as D (6 bases). TRBV6-7 is an open reading frame, and its role is uncertain. There are 17 residues in the CDR3. V was pared by 2 bases and J by 2 bases, with 16 bases between. The CDR3 spells CASSYGYTGRAGNTIYF. CDR3 sequence (DNA): TGTGCCAGCAGTTACGGTTATACAGGGCGAGCTGGAAACACCATATATTTT.

This clone came up a few times. The J gene is TRBJ1-1, the V gene TRBV6-5, with D unresolved. CDR1 is MNHEY, CDR2 SVGAGI, per germline. The CDR3 totals 14 residues. The ends were cut back, 4 bases at V and 5 bases at J, with 14 bases in the middle. Here the CDR3 reads CASSSEQPGTEAFF. Here the CDR3 DNA reads TGTGCCAGCAGTTCGGAACAGCCCGGAACTGAAGCTTTCTTT.

The rearrangement joins TRBV7-8 to TRBJ2-7; 11 bases match TRBD1. Germline CDR1 reads SGHVS; CDR2 reads FQNEAQ. Trimming at V came to 1 base and at J to 2 bases, leaving 4 bases not matched to a gene. The CDR3 spans 16 residues. CDR3 DNA sequence: TGTGCCAGCAGCTTAGGAACGGGACAGGGGGCCTACGAGCAGTACGTC. Translating gives CASSLGTGQGAYEQYV.

The chain combines TRBV19 with TRBJ1-5; TRBD1 might be the D (6 bases). Germline CDR1 is LNHDA and CDR2 is SQIVND (reference sequence). This CDR3 is built from 14 residues. V lost 5 bases, J lost 9 bases, and 17 bases lay in between. The CDR3 region has the DNA TGTGCCAGTAGTTTCACAGGGCCCGCTGGGCCCCAGCATTTT. It specifies CASSFTGPAGPQHF.